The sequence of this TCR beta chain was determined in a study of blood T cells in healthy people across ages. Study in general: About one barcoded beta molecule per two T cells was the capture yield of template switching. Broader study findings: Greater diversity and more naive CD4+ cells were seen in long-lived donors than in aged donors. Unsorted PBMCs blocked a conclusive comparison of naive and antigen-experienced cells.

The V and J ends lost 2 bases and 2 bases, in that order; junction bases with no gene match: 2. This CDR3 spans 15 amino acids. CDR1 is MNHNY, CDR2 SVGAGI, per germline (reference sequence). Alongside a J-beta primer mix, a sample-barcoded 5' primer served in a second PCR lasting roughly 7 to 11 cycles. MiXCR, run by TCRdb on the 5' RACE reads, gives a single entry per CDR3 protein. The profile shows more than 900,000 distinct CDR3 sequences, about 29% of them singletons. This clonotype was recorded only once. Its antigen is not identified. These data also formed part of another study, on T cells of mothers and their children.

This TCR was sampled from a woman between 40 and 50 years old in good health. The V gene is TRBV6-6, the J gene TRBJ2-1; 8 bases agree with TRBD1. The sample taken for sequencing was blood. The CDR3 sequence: CASSYTGGTYNEQFF. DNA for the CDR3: TGTGCCAGCAGTTACACAGGGGGTACCTACAATGAGCAGTTCTTC.